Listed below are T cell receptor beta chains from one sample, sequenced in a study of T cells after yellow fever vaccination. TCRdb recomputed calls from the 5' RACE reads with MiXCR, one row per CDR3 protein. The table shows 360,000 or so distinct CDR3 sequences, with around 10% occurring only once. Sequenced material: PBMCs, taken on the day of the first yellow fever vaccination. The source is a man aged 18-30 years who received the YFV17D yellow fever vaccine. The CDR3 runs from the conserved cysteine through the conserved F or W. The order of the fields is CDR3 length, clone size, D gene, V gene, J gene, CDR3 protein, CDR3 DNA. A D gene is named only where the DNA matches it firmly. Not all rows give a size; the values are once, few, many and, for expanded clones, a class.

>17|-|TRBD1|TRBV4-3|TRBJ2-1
CASSRDSGQGFYNEQFF
TGCGCCAGCAGCCGAGATTCCGGACAGGGGTTCTACAATGAGCAGTTCTTC
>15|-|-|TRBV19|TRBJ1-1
CASSWLGGMNTEAFF
TGTGCCAGTAGTTGGCTCGGGGGCATGAACACTGAAGCTTTCTTT
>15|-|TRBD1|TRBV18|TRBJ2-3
CASSLTGGWTDTQYF
TGTGCCAGCTCACTCACAGGGGGATGGACAGATACGCAGTATTTT
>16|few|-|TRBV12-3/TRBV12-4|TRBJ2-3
CASSNRHRLGTDTQYF
TGTGCCAGCAGTAACCGGCACAGGCTAGGTACAGATACGCAGTATTTT
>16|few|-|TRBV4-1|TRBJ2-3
CASSVRDVGSTDTQYF
TGCGCCAGCAGCGTGCGCGACGTCGGTAGCACAGATACGCAGTATTTT
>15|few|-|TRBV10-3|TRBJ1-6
CAISGEGGKNSPLHF
TGTGCCATCAGTGGCGAGGGTGGAAAGAATTCACCCCTCCACTTT
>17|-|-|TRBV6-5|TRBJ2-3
CASSYSISQASTDTQYF
TGTGCCAGCAGTTACTCGATCTCCCAGGCTAGCACAGATACGCAGTATTTT
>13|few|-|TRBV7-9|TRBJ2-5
CASRISLQETQYF
TGTGCCAGCAGAATATCGCTTCAAGAGACCCAGTACTTC
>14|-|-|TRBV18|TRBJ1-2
CASSPAGGAYGYTF
TGTGCCAGCTCACCAGCAGGAGGGGCCTATGGCTACACCTTC
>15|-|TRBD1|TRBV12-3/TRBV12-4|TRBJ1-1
CASSDRDRGYTEAFF
TGTGCCAGCAGCGACCGGGACAGGGGATATACTGAAGCTTTCTTT
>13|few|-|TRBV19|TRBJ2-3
CASRPRATDTQYF
TGTGCCAGTAGACCAAGAGCAACAGATACGCAGTATTTT
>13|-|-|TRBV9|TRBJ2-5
CASSVGWGETQYF
TGTGCCAGCAGCGTAGGGTGGGGGGAGACCCAGTACTTC
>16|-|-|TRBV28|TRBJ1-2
CASSFFRSGGIYGYTF
TGTGCCAGCAGTTTCTTCCGATCGGGGGGGATCTATGGCTACACCTTC
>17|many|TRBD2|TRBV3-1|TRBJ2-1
CASSQEGLASSYNEQFF
TGTGCCAGCAGCCAAGAAGGACTAGCGAGCTCCTACAATGAGCAGTTCTTC
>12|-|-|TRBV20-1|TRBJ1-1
CSATSSGTEAFF
TGCAGTGCCACCTCTTCCGGGACTGAAGCTTTCTTT
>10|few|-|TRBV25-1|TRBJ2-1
CASSDSEQFF
TGTGCCAGCAGTGACAGTGAGCAGTTCTTC
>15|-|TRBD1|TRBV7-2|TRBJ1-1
CASSSSDRGNTEAFF
TGTGCCAGCAGCTCGTCGGACAGGGGGAACACTGAAGCTTTCTTT
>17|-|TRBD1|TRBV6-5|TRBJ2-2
CASSYRRTGVKDGELFF
TGTGCCAGCAGTTACCGTCGAACAGGGGTCAAGGACGGGGAGCTGTTTTTT
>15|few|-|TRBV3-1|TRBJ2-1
CASSPPVGGLNEQFF
TGTGCCAGCAGCCCACCCGTCGGGGGGCTCAATGAGCAGTTCTTC
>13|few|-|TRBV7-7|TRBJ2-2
CASSLQVTGELFF
TGTGCTAGCAGCTTACAGGTTACCGGGGAGCTGTTTTTT
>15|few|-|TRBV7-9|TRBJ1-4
CASSLVGESNEKLFF
TGTGCCAGCAGCTTGGTAGGAGAGTCAAATGAAAAACTGTTTTTT
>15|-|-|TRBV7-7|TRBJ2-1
CASSRIGVGLGEQFF
TGTGCCAGCAGCCGGATCGGCGTGGGTTTGGGTGAGCAGTTCTTC
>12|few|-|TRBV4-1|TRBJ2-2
CASSQFGGELFF
TGCGCCAGCAGCCAATTCGGCGGGGAGCTGTTTTTT
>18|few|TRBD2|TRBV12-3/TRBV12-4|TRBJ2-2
CASSPRTSGALNTGELFF
TGTGCCAGCAGCCCCCGGACTAGCGGGGCTTTGAACACCGGGGAGCTGTTTTTT
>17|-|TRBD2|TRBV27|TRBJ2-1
CASSLSTSGGTHNEQFF
TGTGCCAGCAGTTTATCGACTAGCGGGGGGACTCACAATGAGCAGTTCTTC
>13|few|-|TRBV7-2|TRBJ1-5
CASSLFSGQPQHF
TGTGCCAGCAGCTTGTTTTCGGGGCAGCCCCAGCATTTT
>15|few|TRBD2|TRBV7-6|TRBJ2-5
CASSQTSGGKETQYF
TGTGCCAGCAGCCAGACTAGCGGGGGAAAAGAGACCCAGTACTTC